Listed here are 21 T cell receptor beta chains from one sample, sequenced in a study of shared clonotypes between healthy human individuals. Libraries were prepared by immunoSEQ multiplex PCR; TCRdb keeps only in-frame clonotypes and omits some of them. This sample carries about a million clones, 76% of them seen once, and the ten largest clones take 1.5%. The material sequenced was memory CD4+ T cells sorted from blood. Subset: CD45RA-negative fraction. Receptors were obtained from a man aged 18 to 30 in good health.

V gene TRBV5-4 combines with J gene TRBJ2-7, with 8 positions matching TRBD1. The CDR3 length is 13 residues. The V gene end was trimmed by 6 bases and the J gene end by 3 bases; junction bases not matched to a gene: 5. Germline V gene sequence: CDR1 SGHNT, CDR2 YYREEE (reference sequence). CDR3 amino acids: CASNKQGGYEQYF. The CDR3 DNA reads as TGTGCCAGCAACAAACAGGGGGGCTACGAGCAGTACTTC.

This clone was picked up a small number of times. The chain carries TRBV6-6 and TRBJ2-3, with 8 positions matching TRBD1. The length of the CDR3 is 15 residues. V trimming: 2 bases; J trimming: 1 base; junction bases outside the gene matches: 2. Germline loops: CDR1 MNHNY, CDR2 SVGAGI (reference sequence). The CDR3 bases are TGTGCCAGCAGTTACCAGGGGGCTCGCACAGATACGCAGTATTTT. Its protein is CASSYQGARTDTQYF.

J is TRBJ1-2 and V is TRBV10-3; tentatively, D is TRBD1 (6 bases). With 10 bases removed from V and 8 bases from J, the gap between germline ends came to 20 bases. The V gene's germline CDR1 is ENHRY and CDR2 SYGVKD. The CDR3 consists of 13 residues. The CDR3 here is CATAVGGEDGYTF. The CDR3 region has the DNA TGTGCCACAGCTGTAGGGGGGGAGGACGGCTACACCTTC.

The CDR3 nucleotides read TGTGCCAGCAGCCCACAGCGGGGCAGGGCCCACGAGCAGTACTTC. Translating it yields CASSPQRGRAHEQYF. The chain couples TRBV7-9 to TRBJ2-7, with 7 bases identical to TRBD2. This CDR3 region has 15 residues. Germline V lookup: CDR1 SEHNR, CDR2 FQNEAQ (reference sequence). J was trimmed by 5 bases and V by 5 bases; bases with no gene match: 12. The full variable domain, its missing parts supplied by reference TRBV7-9 and TRBJ2-7, is DTGVSQNPRHKITKRGQNVTFRCDPISEHNRLYWYRQTLGQGPEFLTYFQNEAQLEKSRLLSDRFSAERPKGSFSTLEIQRTEQGDSAMYLCASSPQRGRAHEQYFGPGTRLTVT.

The V call is TRBV5-4, the J call TRBJ2-1; 13 bases map to TRBD2. In germline, CDR1 is SGHNT, CDR2 YYREEE (reference sequence). The trim removed 3 bases at V and 7 bases at J, leaving 7 bases unmatched. The CDR3 sequence is 16 residues long. CDR3 sequence: CASSSWTSGRGNEQFF. CDR3 sequence (DNA): TGTGCCAGCAGCTCCTGGACTAGCGGGAGAGGGAATGAGCAGTTCTTC.

The chain couples TRBV5-1 to TRBJ2-5; 7 nucleotides align to TRBD2. This CDR3 has 13 residues. V was pared by 6 bases and J by 4 bases, with 6 bases of the junction left unmatched. Germline V CDR1 and CDR2: SGHRS, YFSETQ. This CDR3 reads CASNRGGRETQYF. CDR3 in DNA: TGCGCCAGCAATCGCGGGGGACGAGAGACCCAGTACTTC.

This chain connects TRBV19 to TRBJ1-4, with D hard to call. Looked up from germline, CDR1 is LNHDA and CDR2 is SQIVND (reference sequence). Trimming pared 9 bases from V and 0 bases from J, leaving 11 bases between. This CDR3 has 14 residues. CDR3: CASAQSSTNEKLFF. The CDR3 DNA is TGTGCCAGCGCGCAATCCTCAACTAATGAAAAACTGTTTTTT.

The rearrangement uses TRBV5-6 and TRBJ2-2; 9 bases agree with TRBD2. The CDR3 extends over 15 amino acids. J lost 6 bases, V lost 4 bases, and 7 bases had no gene match. From germline, CDR1 is SGHDT and CDR2 YYEEEE. Here the CDR3 DNA reads TGTGCCAGCAGCGATAGCGGGAGTCTACCCGGGGAGCTGTTTTTT. This codes for CASSDSGSLPGELFF.

The chain is built from TRBV6-1 and TRBJ1-1, with D maybe TRBD1 (5 bases). The CDR3 contains 15 residues. The germline V gene has CDR1 MNHNS and CDR2 SASEGT. V lost 5 bases and J 0 bases, leaving 13 bases between the germline ends. The chain's CDR3 is CASSSPGGVNTEAFF. The CDR3 DNA is TGTGCCAGCAGTTCCCCGGGGGGGGTGAACACTGAAGCTTTCTTT.

This CDR3 reads CASSPPGQGTEKLFF. In nucleotides, the CDR3 is TGTGCCAGCAGTCCACCGGGACAGGGTACTGAAAAACTGTTTTTT. The rearrangement uses TRBV6-6 and TRBJ1-4; 9 bases match TRBD1. The V gene's germline CDR1 is MNHNY and CDR2 SVGAGI (reference sequence). Trimming took 5 bases from V and 7 from J; bases not matched to a gene: 8. CDR3 length: 15 amino acids.

On this clone: The same CDR3 can be traced to other DNA sequences in this sample. The V gene is TRBV6-1, the J gene TRBJ1-1; 8 bases map to TRBD1. The V segment lost 6 bases and the J segment 4 bases; nucleotides outside the gene matches: 4. The CDR3 consists of 13 residues. CDR1 and CDR2 from the germline V gene are MNHNS and SASEGT. The CDR3 loop reads CASRRTGGTEAFF. The CDR3 nucleotides read TGTGCCAGCAGGCGAACAGGGGGCACTGAAGCTTTCTTT.

J is TRBJ2-3 and V is TRBV6-5, with 9 bases matching TRBD2. CDR3 length equals 14 residues. Losses at the gene ends were 8 bases for V and 7 bases for J; bases not matched to a gene: 10. Germline V lookup: CDR1 MNHEY, CDR2 SVGAGI. The CDR3 DNA follows: TGTGCCAGCTCGGAGCTAGCGGGGTCAAATACGCAGTATTTT. The encoded protein is CASSELAGSNTQYF.

In this sample, this clone turned up once. The rearrangement links TRBV6-6 to TRBJ1-2; perhaps TRBD1 as D (6 bases). CDR1 is MNHNY and CDR2 is SVGAGI in the germline V gene (reference sequence). With 7 bases removed from V and 1 base from J, the gap between germline ends came to 16 bases. The CDR3 covers 15 residues. The CDR3 here is CASTTTNRDNYGYTF. CDR3 in DNA: TGTGCCAGCACTACTACAAACAGGGATAACTATGGCTACACCTTC.

This chain joins TRBV19 and TRBJ1-5, with D possibly matching TRBD1 (5 bases). The germline gives CDR1 LNHDA, CDR2 SQIVND (reference sequence). Trimming took off 6 bases at V and 2 bases at J, with 14 bases between the two ends. This CDR3 contains 15 residues. The CDR3 reads CASSDGALGNQPQHF. The CDR3 DNA follows: TGTGCCAGTAGCGACGGGGCATTGGGCAATCAGCCCCAGCATTTT.

The V gene is TRBV28, the J gene TRBJ1-1; the match to TRBD1 covers 8 bases. The CDR3 has 14 residues. Germline V gene lookup returns CDR1 MDHEN and CDR2 SYDVKM. After removal of 6 bases from V and 6 bases from J, the junction contained 9 bases not matched to a gene. CDR3 residues: CASRSGQGVAEAFF. CDR3 DNA sequence: TGTGCCAGCAGATCCGGACAGGGAGTCGCTGAAGCTTTCTTT.

The chain joins TRBV6-5 to TRBJ2-4; 7 positions agree with TRBD1. The CDR3 spans 14 residues. Germline values: CDR1 MNHEY, CDR2 SVGAGI. J gave up 3 bases and V 6 bases, and 5 bases lay outside the gene matches. CDR3 in amino acids: CASRRDRDKNIQYF. CDR3 nucleotide sequence: TGTGCCAGCAGAAGAGACAGGGACAAAAACATTCAGTACTTC.

The chain is built from TRBV7-8 and TRBJ1-2; 9 bases line up with TRBD1. V dropped 4 bases and J dropped 2; count of bases not matched to a gene: 2. The CDR3 totals 14 residues. CDR1 and CDR2 from the germline V gene are SGHVS and FQNEAQ. DNA for the CDR3: TGTGCCAGCAGCTATGGGACAGGGAACTATGGCTACACCTTC. The encoded protein is CASSYGTGNYGYTF.

The V call is TRBV18, the J call TRBJ2-3, with D hard to call. The CDR3 has 13 residues. The germline V gene has CDR1 KGHSH and CDR2 LQKENI. V dropped 7 bases and J dropped 0 bases, with 8 bases sitting between them. Here the CDR3 reads CASLTQSTDTQYF. The CDR3 nucleotides are TGTGCCAGCTTAACTCAAAGCACAGATACGCAGTATTTT.

The chain is built from TRBV7-9 and TRBJ2-2, with D perhaps TRBD2 (7 bases). The CDR3 totals 14 residues. V lost 8 bases and J lost 8, with 18 bases in between. Germline V gene lookup returns CDR1 SEHNR and CDR2 FQNEAQ (reference sequence). CDR3 region: CASRRGASVGELFF. For the CDR3, the DNA is TGTGCCAGCCGCCGGGGGGCGTCTGTTGGGGAGCTGTTTTTT.

The CDR3 DNA reads as TGTGCCAGCAGTCCCCTGCAGGGTGGGTACACCGGGGAGCTGTTTTTT. Protein: CASSPLQGGYTGELFF. The chain links TRBV6-6 to TRBJ2-2; D possibly corresponds to TRBD1 (5 bases). The CDR3 contains 16 residues. V lost 5 bases, J lost 3 bases, and 16 bases lay in between. The germline gives CDR1 MNHNY, CDR2 SVGAGI (reference sequence).

The V gene is TRBV2, the J gene TRBJ2-5; 8 positions agree with TRBD2. The germline CDR1 and CDR2 sequences are SNHLY and FYNNEI. CDR3 size: 14 residues. V was clipped by 7 bases and J by 11 bases; unmatched bases: 15. The CDR3: CASKFVRSGGEQYF. Written as DNA, the CDR3 is TGTGCCAGCAAATTCGTACGTTCGGGAGGGGAGCAGTACTTC.